This T cell receptor beta chain was sequenced in a study of human versus mouse CDR3 diversity and MHC coevolution. Sorting isolated naive CD4 T cells lacking CD45RO and expressing CD62L. Worth noting for this clone: The antigen remains undetermined.

Repertoires were generated with immunoSEQ multiplex PCR, while TCRdb's copy carries only in-frame clones and drops some. This sample carries 75,000 to 90,000 clones, 93% of them seen once, and the ten largest clones take 1.2% to 1.5%. Study-level findings and limits: iCHAO1 estimated the human TCR beta repertoire at 1.5 million to 2 million clonotypes. Among all groups, most of the three human donors showed least clonal inequality. Human T cells were selected on more than five MHC II alleles.

V shed 3 bases and J shed 2 bases, with 10 bases lying between them. The CDR3 has 14 residues. Germline CDR1 KGHSH, CDR2 LQKENI. The sample was naive CD4+ T cells from blood. Subset described: CD45RO-negative CD62L-positive naive CD4 T cells. The chain combines TRBV18 with TRBJ1-1, with D maybe TRBD1 (6 bases). This receptor was identified in a person aged 25-75 years in good health. In nucleotides, the CDR3 is TGTGCCAGCTCACCCCAGGGGCTCAACACTGAAGCTTTCTTT. It is translated as CASSPQGLNTEAFF.